The subject of this entry is one T cell receptor beta chain. Its target is not known. The CDR3 covers 16 residues. Looked up from germline, CDR1 is MNHNY and CDR2 is SVGAGI (reference sequence). The V gene lost 0 bases and the J gene lost 0 bases, with 9 bases spanning the gap. This specimen comes from a study of cytomegalovirus exposure and HLA in healthy donors. Both 60 Vbeta primers and 13 Jbeta primers went into the PCR. The method was immunoSEQ multiplex PCR; TCRdb's version includes in-frame clones alone and lacks a portion of them. The sample records approximately 140,000 clones, roughly four fifths being singletons. Findings of the study overall: Per a later analysis, fewer than 20,000 TCR beta sequences showed association with HLA alleles at 0.05 false discovery rate. Later analysis revealed greater clonal expansion in HLA-associated TCR beta chains than in equally common others.

Material: PBMCs. This TCR was sampled from a man aged 18-30 years in good health and CMV-seropositive. The chain is built from TRBV6-6 and TRBJ1-3; D unclear. CDR3 sequence (DNA): TGTGCCAGCAGTTACTCGAGGGCGGCCTCTGGAAACACCATATATTTT. Its protein is CASSYSRAASGNTIYF.